This passage covers 9 T cell receptor beta chains from one sample sequenced in a study of beta chain features in type 1 diabetes. Sequenced material consisted of expressed TCRB transcripts (all of the isolated RNA was reverse transcribed). Sequencing used immunoSEQ multiplex PCR; TCRdb keeps in-frame clones, though not all of them. The data contain 200,000 to 250,000 clones, 14% of them singletons. Sequenced input: naive CD4+ T cells from blood. Every receptor here comes from a woman between 35 and 50 years old in good health.

This clone has only a few counts. V is TRBV5-1 and J is TRBJ1-4; tentative D call: TRBD1 (6 bases). V was cut by 4 bases and J by 8 bases, with 18 bases left in between. The CDR3 contains 15 residues. Germline V CDR1 and CDR2: SGHRS, YFSETQ. The chain's CDR3 is CASSNQGGVGEKLFF. CDR3 coding DNA: TGCGCCAGCAGCAATCAAGGGGGAGTAGGGGAAAAACTGTTTTTT.

This clone appeared a few times. The V call is TRBV29-1, the J call TRBJ2-7; D might be TRBD2 (6 bases). Germline CDR1 reads SQVTM; CDR2 reads ANQGSEA. The CDR3 is made up of 13 amino acids. V was cut by 7 bases and J by 3 bases, with 16 bases left in between. CDR3 sequence: CSGAVLGGYEQYF. In DNA, the CDR3 is TGCAGCGGAGCAGTATTGGGGGGCTACGAGCAGTACTTC.

This clone has more than one count but fewer than ten. V gene TRBV18 combines with J gene TRBJ2-7; 8 bases line up with TRBD1. There are 15 residues in the CDR3. Per germline, CDR1 KGHSH and CDR2 LQKENI. The ends lost 3 bases at V and 0 bases at J; junction bases unmatched: 4. DNA for the CDR3: TGTGCCAGCTCACCGGGACAGGCCCACTCCTACGAGCAGTACTTC. Translation gives CASSPGQAHSYEQYF.

In this sample, this clone turned up a few times. The rearrangement joins TRBV7-2 to TRBJ2-5; 9 bases match TRBD2. With V trimmed by 5 bases and J by 1 base, 8 bases remained unmatched. Per the germline V gene, CDR1 is SGHTA and CDR2 is FQGNSA. CDR3 size: 16 residues. The CDR3 DNA sequence: TGTGCCAGCAGCACGCGACTAGCGGTTCTCCAAGAGACCCAGTACTTC. This sequence encodes CASSTRLAVLQETQYF.

This rearrangement joins TRBV27 to TRBJ2-7; D call uncertain. Trimming removed 7 bases from V and 1 base from J, with 11 bases in between. The germline V gene has CDR1 MNHEY and CDR2 SMNVEV (reference sequence). CDR3 length equals 13 residues. This chain's CDR3 is CASTKLESYEQYF. DNA of the CDR3: TGTGCCAGCACTAAATTGGAGTCCTACGAGCAGTACTTC.

This clone was recorded a few times. This rearrangement joins TRBV15 to TRBJ2-1; 12 nucleotides line up with TRBD2. The CDR3 has 18 residues. The junction had 9 bases not matched to a gene; V was cut back by 4 bases and J by 2 bases. From germline, CDR1 is LNHNV and CDR2 YYDKDF (reference sequence). In DNA form, the CDR3 reads TGTGCCACCAGCAAGAGGAAGCTAGCGGGGGGGACCTACAATGAGCAGTTCTTC. Its protein product is CATSKRKLAGGTYNEQFF.

V gene TRBV10-3 combines with J gene TRBJ2-1; D possibly corresponds to TRBD2 (7 bases). This CDR3 contains 13 residues. V lost 11 bases to trimming and J lost 4 bases, with 15 bases between them. CDR1 is ENHRY and CDR2 is SYGVKD in the germline V gene. CDR3 in DNA: TGTGCCGTTGCTGGGGGGGCTTACAATGAGCAGTTCTTC. Its protein product is CAVAGGAYNEQFF.

This clone showed up just a few times. This chain uses TRBV6-5 with TRBJ2-7; the D gene is possibly TRBD1 (5 bases). From germline, CDR1 is MNHEY and CDR2 SVGAGI. The CDR3 is made up of 14 amino acids. Between the trimmed V and J ends, which lost 3 bases and 8 bases, there was a span of 17 bases. The CDR3 is CASSYREQVSKQYF. The DNA of the CDR3 is TGTGCCAGCAGTTATCGTGAACAGGTTAGCAAGCAGTACTTC.

This clone has only a few counts. The chain employs TRBV5-6 and TRBJ2-7; tentative D call: TRBD2 (6 bases). V was clipped by 5 bases and J by 7 bases, with 22 bases between them. Germline V gene data show CDR1 as SGHDT and CDR2 as YYEEEE. This CDR3 region has 15 residues. The CDR3: CASSPPGTDLLEQYF. CDR3 coding DNA: TGTGCCAGCAGTCCTCCCGGGACTGACCTCCTTGAGCAGTACTTC.